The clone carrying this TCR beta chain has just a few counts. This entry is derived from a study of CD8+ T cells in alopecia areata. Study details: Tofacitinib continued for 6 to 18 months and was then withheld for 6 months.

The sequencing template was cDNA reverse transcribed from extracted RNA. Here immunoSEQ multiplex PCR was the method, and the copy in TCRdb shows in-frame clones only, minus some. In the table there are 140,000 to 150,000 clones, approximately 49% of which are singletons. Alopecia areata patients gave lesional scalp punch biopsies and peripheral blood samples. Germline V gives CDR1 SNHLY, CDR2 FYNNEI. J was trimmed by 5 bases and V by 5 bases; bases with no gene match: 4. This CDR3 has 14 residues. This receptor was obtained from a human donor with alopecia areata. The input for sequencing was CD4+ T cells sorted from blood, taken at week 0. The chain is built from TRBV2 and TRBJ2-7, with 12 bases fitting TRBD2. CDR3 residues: CASSLAGGMNEQYF. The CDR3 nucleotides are TGTGCCAGCAGTCTAGCGGGAGGGATGAACGAGCAGTACTTC.